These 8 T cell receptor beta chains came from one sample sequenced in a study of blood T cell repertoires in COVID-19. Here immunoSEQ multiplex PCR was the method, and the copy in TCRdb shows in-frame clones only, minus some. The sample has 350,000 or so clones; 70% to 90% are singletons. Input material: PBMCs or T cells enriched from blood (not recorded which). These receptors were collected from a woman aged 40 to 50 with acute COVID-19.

CDR3 amino acids: CASSLRSGGYNEQFF. CDR3 coding DNA: TGTGCCAGCAGCTTACGATCGGGAGGCTACAATGAGCAGTTCTTC. This chain joins TRBV7-3 and TRBJ2-1; the match to TRBD2 covers 7 bases. This CDR3 region has 15 residues. CDR1 is SGHTA, CDR2 FQGTGA, per germline. V was clipped by 2 bases and J by 3 bases; unmatched bases: 4.

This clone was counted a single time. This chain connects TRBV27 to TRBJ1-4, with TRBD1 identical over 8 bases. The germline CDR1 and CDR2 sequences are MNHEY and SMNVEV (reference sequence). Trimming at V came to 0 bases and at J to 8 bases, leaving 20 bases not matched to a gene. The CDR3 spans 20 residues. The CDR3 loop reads CASSLSGRGRLLGEGEKLFF. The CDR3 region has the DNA TGTGCCAGCAGTTTATCTGGCAGGGGGCGTCTCCTTGGGGAAGGAGAAAAACTGTTTTTT.

CDR3 coding DNA: TGTGCCAGCAGCCAAGCCCCGCCGCTGTTCGGCACAGATACGCAGTATTTT. Protein sequence: CASSQAPPLFGTDTQYF. The chain links TRBV7-9 to TRBJ2-3; D is ambiguous. The germline V and J ends were trimmed by 5 bases and 1 base, with 19 bases remaining between them. Germline V gene data show CDR1 as SEHNR and CDR2 as FQNEAQ (reference sequence). The CDR3 loop spans 17 amino acids.

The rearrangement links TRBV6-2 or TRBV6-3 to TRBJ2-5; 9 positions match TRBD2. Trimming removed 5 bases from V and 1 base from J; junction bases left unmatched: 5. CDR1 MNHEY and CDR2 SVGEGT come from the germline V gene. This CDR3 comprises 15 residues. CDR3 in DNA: TGTGCCAGCAGTCCACTAGCGGGCCGCCAAGAGACCCAGTACTTC. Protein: CASSPLAGRQETQYF.

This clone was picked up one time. This CDR3 reads CASRNTWNSPLHF. The CDR3 region has the DNA TGTGCCAGTAGGAATACTTGGAATTCACCCCTCCACTTT. This sequence joins TRBV19 and TRBJ1-6; no definite D call. The CDR3 runs to 13 residues. V was clipped by 6 bases and J by 7 bases, with 10 bases between them. The germline V gene encodes CDR1 LNHDA and CDR2 SQIVND (reference sequence).

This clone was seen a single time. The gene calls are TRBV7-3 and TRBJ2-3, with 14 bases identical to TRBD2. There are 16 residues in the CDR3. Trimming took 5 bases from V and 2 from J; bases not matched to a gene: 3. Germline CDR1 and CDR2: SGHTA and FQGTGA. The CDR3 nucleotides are TGTGCCAGCAGCCAGACTAGCGGGGGGGTCACAGATACGCAGTATTTT. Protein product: CASSQTSGGVTDTQYF.

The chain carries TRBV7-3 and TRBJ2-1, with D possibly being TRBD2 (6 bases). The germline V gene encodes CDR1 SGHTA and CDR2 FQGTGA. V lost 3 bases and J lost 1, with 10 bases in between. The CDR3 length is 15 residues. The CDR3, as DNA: TGTGCCAGCAGCTTGGGACTGATTTCCTACAATGAGCAGTTCTTC. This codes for CASSLGLISYNEQFF.

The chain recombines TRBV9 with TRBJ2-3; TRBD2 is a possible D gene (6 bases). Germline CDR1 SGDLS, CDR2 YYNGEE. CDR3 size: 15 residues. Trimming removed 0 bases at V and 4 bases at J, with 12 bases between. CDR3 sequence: CASSVGGAGPDTQYF. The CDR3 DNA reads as TGTGCCAGCAGCGTAGGGGGAGCGGGCCCAGATACGCAGTATTTT.